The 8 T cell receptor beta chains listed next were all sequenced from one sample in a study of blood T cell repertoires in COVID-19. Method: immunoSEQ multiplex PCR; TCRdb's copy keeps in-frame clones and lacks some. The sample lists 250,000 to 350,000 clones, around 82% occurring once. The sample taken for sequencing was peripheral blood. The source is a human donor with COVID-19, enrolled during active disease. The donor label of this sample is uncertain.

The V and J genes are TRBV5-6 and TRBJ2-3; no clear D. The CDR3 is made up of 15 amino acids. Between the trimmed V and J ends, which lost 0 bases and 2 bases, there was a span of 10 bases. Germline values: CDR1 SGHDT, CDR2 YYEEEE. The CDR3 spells CASSLGAINTDTQYF. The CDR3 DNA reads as TGTGCCAGCAGCTTGGGTGCGATAAACACAGATACGCAGTATTTT.

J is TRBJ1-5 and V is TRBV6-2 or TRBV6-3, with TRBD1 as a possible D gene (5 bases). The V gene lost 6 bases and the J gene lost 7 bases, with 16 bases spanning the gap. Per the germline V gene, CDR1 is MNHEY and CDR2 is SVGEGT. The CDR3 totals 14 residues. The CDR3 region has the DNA TGTGCCAGCAGCCCTGGGGGGGGGATACAGCCCCAGCATTTT. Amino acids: CASSPGGGIQPQHF.

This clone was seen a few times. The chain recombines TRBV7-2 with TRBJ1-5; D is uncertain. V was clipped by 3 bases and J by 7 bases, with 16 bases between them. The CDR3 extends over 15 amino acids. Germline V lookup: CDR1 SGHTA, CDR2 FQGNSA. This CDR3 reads CASSFLNEASQPQHF. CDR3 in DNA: TGTGCCAGCAGCTTCCTCAATGAGGCCTCCCAGCCCCAGCATTTT.

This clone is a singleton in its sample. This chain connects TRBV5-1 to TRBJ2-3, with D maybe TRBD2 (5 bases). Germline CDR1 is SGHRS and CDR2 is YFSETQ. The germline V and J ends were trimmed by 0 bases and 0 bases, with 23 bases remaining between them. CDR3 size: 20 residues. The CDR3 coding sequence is TGCGCCAGCAGCTTGGGGCCCTTTGGAGGAGTCGGGTCTAGCACAGATACGCAGTATTTT. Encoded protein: CASSLGPFGGVGSSTDTQYF. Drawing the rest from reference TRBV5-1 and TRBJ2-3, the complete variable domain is KAGVTQTPRYLIKTRGQQVTLSCSPISGHRSVSWYQQTPGQGLQFLFEYFSETQRNKGNFPGRFSGRQFSNSRSEMNVSTLELGDSALYLCASSLGPFGGVGSSTDTQYFGPGTRLTVL.

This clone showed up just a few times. For the CDR3, the DNA is TGCGCCAGCAGCCCTCAACCGGGACAGCTTAATTCACCCCTCCACTTT. Protein sequence: CASSPQPGQLNSPLHF. The chain carries TRBV5-1 and TRBJ1-6, with 7 bases lining up with TRBD1. With V trimmed by 4 bases and J by 6 bases, 10 bases remained unmatched. This CDR3 spans 16 amino acids. The germline V gene encodes CDR1 SGHRS and CDR2 YFSETQ.

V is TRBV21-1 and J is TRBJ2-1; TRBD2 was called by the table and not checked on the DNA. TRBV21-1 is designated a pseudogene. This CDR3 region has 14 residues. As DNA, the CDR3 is TGTGCCAGCAGCATGGGACTAGCGGCTAATGAGCAGTTCTTC. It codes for CASSMGLAANEQFF.

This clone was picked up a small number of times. The CDR3 DNA sequence: TGTGCCAGCAACCAAGAGACTAGGTCTGAAAAACTGTTTTTT. Translated, it gives CASNQETRSEKLFF. The chain has TRBV2 and TRBJ1-4; D is undetermined. This CDR3 spans 14 amino acids. The germline CDR1 and CDR2 sequences are SNHLY and FYNNEI. Trimming pared 7 bases from V and 7 bases from J, leaving 16 bases between.

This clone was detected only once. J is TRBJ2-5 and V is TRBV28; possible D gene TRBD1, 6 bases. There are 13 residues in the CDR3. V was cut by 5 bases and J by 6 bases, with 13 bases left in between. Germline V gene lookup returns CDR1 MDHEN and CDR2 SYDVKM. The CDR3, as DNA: TGTGCCAGCAGTCCCAGGACAGTGAAGACCCAGTACTTC. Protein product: CASSPRTVKTQYF.